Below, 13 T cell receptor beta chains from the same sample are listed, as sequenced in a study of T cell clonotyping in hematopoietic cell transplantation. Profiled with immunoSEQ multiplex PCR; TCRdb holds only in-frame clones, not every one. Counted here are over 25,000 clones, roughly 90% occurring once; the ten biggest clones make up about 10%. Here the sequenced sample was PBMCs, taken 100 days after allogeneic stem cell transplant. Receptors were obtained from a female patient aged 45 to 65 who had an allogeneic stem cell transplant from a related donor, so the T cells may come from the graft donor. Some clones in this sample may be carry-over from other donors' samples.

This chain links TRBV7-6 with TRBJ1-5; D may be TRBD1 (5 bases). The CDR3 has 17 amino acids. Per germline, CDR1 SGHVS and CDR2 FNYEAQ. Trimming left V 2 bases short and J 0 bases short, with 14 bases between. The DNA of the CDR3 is TGTGCCAGCAGCTTAACACCGGGACCCCTTAGCAATCAGCCCCAGCATTTT. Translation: CASSLTPGPLSNQPQHF. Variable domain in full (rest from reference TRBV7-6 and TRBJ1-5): GAGVSQSPRYKVTKRGQDVALRCDPISGHVSLYWYRQALGQGPEFLTYFNYEAQQDKSGLPNDRFSAERPEGSISTLTIQRTEQRDSAMYRCASSLTPGPLSNQPQHFGDGTRLSIL.

The CDR3 sequence: CASGLGLTGDPNEQFF. In DNA, the CDR3 is TGTGCTAGTGGTTTGGGCCTGACAGGGGATCCCAATGAGCAGTTCTTC. This rearrangement joins TRBV12-5 to TRBJ2-1; TRBD1 agrees at 8 bases. In germline, CDR1 is LGHNT, CDR2 FRNRAP. With 1 base clipped from V and 6 bases from J, the junction kept 8 bases outside the gene matches. The CDR3 is 16 residues long.

CDR3 DNA: TGTGCCAGCAGCAAAGTGGATTGGAATAACCGCCCAACTAATGAAAAACTGTTTTTT. Translation gives CASSKVDWNNRPTNEKLFF. J is TRBJ1-4 and V is TRBV21-1. TRBV21-1 is labeled a pseudogene. This CDR3 contains 19 residues.

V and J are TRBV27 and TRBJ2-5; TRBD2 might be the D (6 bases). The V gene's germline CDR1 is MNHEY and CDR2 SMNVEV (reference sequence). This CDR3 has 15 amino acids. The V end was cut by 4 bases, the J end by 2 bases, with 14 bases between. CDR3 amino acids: CASSSSGRAQETQYF. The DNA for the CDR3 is TGTGCCAGCAGTTCGTCCGGGAGAGCACAAGAGACCCAGTACTTC.

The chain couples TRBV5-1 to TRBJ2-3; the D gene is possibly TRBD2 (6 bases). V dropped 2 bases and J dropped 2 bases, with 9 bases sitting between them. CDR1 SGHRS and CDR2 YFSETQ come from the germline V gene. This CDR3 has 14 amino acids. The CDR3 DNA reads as TGCGCCAGCAGCTTTACGGGGGACACAGATACGCAGTATTTT. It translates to CASSFTGDTDTQYF. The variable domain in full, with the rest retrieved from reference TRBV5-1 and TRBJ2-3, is KAGVTQTPRYLIKTRGQQVTLSCSPISGHRSVSWYQQTPGQGLQFLFEYFSETQRNKGNFPGRFSGRQFSNSRSEMNVSTLELGDSALYLCASSFTGDTDTQYFGPGTRLTVL.

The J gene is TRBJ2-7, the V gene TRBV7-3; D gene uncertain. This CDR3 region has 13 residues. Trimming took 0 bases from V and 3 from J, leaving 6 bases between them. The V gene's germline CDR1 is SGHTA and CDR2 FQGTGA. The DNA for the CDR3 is TGTGCCAGCAGCTTAACTACCCGCTACGAGCAGTACTTC. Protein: CASSLTTRYEQYF.

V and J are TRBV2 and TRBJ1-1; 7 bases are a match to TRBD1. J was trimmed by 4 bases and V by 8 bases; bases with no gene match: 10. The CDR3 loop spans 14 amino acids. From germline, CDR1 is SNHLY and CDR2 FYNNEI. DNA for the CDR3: TGTGCCAGCGAGGTGTACAGGGGCAGCACTGAAGCTTTCTTT. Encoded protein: CASEVYRGSTEAFF.

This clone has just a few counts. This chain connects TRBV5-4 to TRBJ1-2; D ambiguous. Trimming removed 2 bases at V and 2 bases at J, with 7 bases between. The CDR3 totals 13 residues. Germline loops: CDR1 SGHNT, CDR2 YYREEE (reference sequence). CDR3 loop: CASSLQHNYGYTF. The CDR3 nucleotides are TGTGCCAGCAGCTTACAACACAACTATGGCTACACCTTC.

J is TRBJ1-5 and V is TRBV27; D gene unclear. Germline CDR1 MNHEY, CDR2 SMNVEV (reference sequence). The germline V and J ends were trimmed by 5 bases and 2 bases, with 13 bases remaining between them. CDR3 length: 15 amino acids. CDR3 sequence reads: CASSRGRSGNQPQHF. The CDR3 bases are TGTGCCAGCAGTCGCGGCCGGAGCGGCAATCAGCCCCAGCATTTT.

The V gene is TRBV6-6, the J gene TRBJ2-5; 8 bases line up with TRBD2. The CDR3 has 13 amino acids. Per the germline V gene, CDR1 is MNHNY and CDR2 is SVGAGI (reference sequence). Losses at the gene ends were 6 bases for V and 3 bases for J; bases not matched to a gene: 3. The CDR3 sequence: CASSRGGKETQYF. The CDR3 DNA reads TGTGCCAGCAGCCGCGGGGGGAAAGAGACCCAGTACTTC.

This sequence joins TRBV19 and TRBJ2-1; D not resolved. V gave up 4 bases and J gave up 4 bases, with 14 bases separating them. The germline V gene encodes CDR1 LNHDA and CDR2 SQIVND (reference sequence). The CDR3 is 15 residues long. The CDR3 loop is CASSTRLPPYNEQFF. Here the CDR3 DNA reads TGTGCCAGTAGTACCCGACTCCCGCCTTACAATGAGCAGTTCTTC.

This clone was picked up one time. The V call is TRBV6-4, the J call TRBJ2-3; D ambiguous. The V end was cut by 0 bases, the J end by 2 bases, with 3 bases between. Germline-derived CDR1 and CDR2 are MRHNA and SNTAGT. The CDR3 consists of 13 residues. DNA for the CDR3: TGTGCCAGCAGTGACTCGCCCACAGATACGCAGTATTTT. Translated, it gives CASSDSPTDTQYF.

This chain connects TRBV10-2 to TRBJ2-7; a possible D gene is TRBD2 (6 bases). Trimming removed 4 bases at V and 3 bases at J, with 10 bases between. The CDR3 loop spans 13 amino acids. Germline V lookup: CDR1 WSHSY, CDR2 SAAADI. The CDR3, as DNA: TGCGCCAGCAGTGCGGGACTTTACTACGAGCAGTACTTC. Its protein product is CASSAGLYYEQYF.